The T cell receptor (beta chain) described here comes from a study of CD8+CD57+ T cells in acquired aplastic anemia. Whole-study context: Sorted CD4+ and CD8+ cells yielded roughly 3.1 ug of DNA on average. Overall study findings and caveats: Overlap between patients and controls comprised about 28 CD8+ CDR3 sequences.

About this clonotype: Its specificity is not known.

Both TCR beta VDJ combination and CDR3 sequence profiling were carried out. Genomic DNA was the template for this profiling. TCRdb reprocessed the reads with MiXCR, giving one entry per CDR3 protein. The data show more than 150,000 distinct CDR3 sequences, less than 60% seen once. Patients picked for sequencing had shown CD8+CD57+ cell expansion detected by flow cytometry. This clonotype originated in a human donor with aplastic anemia. Sample: sorted CD4+, CD8+, or CD8+CD57+ T cells (not recorded which) from PBMCs.

CDR3 in DNA: TGCAGTGCCACCCAAGCGGGAGGGCTTAGTGAGCAGTTCTTC. Its protein product is CSATQAGGLSEQFF. The gene calls are TRBV20-1 and TRBJ2-1; 10 nucleotides line up with TRBD2. The junction had 11 bases not matched to a gene; V was cut back by 6 bases and J by 9 bases. The CDR3 contains 14 residues. Germline V gene lookup returns CDR1 DFQATT and CDR2 SNEGSKA (reference sequence).